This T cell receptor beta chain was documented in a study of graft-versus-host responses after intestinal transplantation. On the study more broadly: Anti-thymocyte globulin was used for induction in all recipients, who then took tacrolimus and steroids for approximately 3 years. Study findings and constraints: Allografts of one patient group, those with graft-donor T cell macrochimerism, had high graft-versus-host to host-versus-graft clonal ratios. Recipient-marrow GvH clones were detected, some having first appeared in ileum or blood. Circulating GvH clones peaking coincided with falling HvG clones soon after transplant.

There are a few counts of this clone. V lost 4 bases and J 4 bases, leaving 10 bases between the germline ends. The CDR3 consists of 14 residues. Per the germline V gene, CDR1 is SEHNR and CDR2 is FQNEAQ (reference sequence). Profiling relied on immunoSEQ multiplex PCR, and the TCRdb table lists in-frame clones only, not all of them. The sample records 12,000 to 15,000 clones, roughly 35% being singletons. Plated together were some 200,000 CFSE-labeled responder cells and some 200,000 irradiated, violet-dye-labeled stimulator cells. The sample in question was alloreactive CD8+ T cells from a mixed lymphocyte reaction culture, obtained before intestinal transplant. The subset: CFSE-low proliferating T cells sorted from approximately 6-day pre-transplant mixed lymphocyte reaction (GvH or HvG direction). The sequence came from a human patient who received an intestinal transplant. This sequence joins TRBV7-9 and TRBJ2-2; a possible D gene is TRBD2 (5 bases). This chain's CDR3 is CASSSGLFTGELFF. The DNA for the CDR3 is TGTGCCAGCAGCTCCGGACTGTTCACCGGGGAGCTGTTTTTT.